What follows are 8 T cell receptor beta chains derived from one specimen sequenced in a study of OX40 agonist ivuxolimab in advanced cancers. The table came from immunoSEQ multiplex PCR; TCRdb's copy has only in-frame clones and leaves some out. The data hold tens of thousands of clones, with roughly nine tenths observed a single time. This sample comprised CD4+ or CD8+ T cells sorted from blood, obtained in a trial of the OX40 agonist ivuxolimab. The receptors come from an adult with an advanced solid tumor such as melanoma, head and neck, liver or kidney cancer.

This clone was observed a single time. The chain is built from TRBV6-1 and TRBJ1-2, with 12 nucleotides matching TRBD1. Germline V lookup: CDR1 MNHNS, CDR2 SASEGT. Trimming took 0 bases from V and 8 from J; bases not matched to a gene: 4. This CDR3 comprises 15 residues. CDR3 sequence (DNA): TGTGCCAGCAGTGAAGCCGGGACAGGGGGCAGAGGCTACACCTTC. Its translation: CASSEAGTGGRGYTF.

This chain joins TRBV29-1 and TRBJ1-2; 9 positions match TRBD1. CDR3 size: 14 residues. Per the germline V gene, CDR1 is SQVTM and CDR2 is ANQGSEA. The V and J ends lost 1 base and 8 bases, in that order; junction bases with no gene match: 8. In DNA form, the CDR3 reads TGCAGCGTTGAAGGGACGGGACAGGGAGGCGGCTACACCTTC. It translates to CSVEGTGQGGGYTF.

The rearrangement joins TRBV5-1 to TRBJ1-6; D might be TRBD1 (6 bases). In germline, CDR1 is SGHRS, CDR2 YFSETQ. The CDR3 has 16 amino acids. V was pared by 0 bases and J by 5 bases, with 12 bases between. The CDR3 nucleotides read TGCGCCAGCAGCTTGGACAGGGTTGAGAATAATTCACCCCTCCACTTT. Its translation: CASSLDRVENNSPLHF.

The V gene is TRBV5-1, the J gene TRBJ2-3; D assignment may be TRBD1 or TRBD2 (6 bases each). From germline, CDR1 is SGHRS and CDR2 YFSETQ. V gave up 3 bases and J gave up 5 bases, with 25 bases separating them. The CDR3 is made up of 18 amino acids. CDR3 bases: TGCGCCAGCAGCTGGACGGAGGTGGGGGGCGCATGGAAAGATACGCAGTATTTT. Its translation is CASSWTEVGGAWKDTQYF.

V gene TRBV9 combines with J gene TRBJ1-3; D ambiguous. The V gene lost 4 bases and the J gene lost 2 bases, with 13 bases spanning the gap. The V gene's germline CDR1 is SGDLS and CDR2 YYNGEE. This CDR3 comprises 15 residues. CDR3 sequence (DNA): TGTGCCAGCAGCTTTTCGGACGGAACTGGAAACACCATATATTTT. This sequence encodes CASSFSDGTGNTIYF.

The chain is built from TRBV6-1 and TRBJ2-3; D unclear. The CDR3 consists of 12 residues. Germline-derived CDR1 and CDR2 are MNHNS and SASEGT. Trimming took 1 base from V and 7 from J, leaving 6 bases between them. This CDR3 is CASSEDYHTQYF. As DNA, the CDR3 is TGTGCCAGCAGTGAAGACTACCATACGCAGTATTTT.

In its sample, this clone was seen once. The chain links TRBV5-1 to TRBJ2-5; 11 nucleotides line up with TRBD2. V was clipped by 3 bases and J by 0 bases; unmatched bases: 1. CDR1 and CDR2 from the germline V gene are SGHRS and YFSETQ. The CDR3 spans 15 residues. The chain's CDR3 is CASSSSGGNQETQYF. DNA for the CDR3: TGCGCCAGCAGCTCTAGCGGGGGGAACCAAGAGACCCAGTACTTC.

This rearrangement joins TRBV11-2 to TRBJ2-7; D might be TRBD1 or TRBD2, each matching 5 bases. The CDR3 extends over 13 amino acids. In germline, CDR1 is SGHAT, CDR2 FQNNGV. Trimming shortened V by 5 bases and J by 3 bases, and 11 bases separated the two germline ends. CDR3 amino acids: CASSRDGLYEQYF. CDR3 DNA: TGTGCCAGCAGCCGGGACGGACTCTACGAGCAGTACTTC.